This T cell receptor beta chain was recovered during a study of PD-1 blockade in classical Hodgkin lymphoma. Produced via immunoSEQ multiplex PCR; TCRdb's table is partial and in-frame only. Of approximately 89,000 clones listed, 83% are singletons. As to this clone: What it binds is not known.

The germline CDR1 and CDR2 sequences are KGHSH and LQKENI. Trimming cost V 2 bases and J 2 bases, with 8 bases left between them. The CDR3 consists of 14 residues. Study findings and constraints: What drove the repertoire differences, possibly disease activity or prior therapy, has not been defined. The CD4+ diversity rise by C4D1 was clearest in complete responders. Among the patients, those starting nivolumab under 1 year after ASCT were excluded.

The time point denotes: cycle 4 day 1 (C4D1), after 6 weeks of nivolumab. Every patient experienced relapse after autologous stem cell transplantation, and brentuximab vedotin exposure varied. The sequencing used peripheral blood mononuclear cells (PBMCs), collected before the fourth cycle of nivolumab. The receptor comes from a human donor with classical Hodgkin lymphoma. The chain recombines TRBV18 with TRBJ2-3; D unresolved. The CDR3 region has the DNA TGTGCCAGCTCACCAGTCCAAATCACAGATACGCAGTATTTT. It yields the protein CASSPVQITDTQYF.